Detailed here is one T cell receptor beta chain. The antigen remains unidentified. The sample comes from a study of T cells in Graves' hyperthyroidism and ophthalmopathy. Broader study findings: Most expanded thyroid clonotypes above 0.001 also appeared in blood. Ophthalmopathy was separated from stable hyperthyroidism by a 13 V-J model.

Stable Graves' hyperthyroidism denoted no ophthalmopathy progression over 18 months. This CDR3 is built from 14 residues. V shed 2 bases and J shed 3 bases, with 11 bases lying between them. RNA transcripts served as the template for amplifying TCR beta CDR3 regions. In the first-round RT-PCR of the TCR CDR3, the HTBI primer set was used. TCRdb processed the multiplex PCR reads anew with MiXCR; each CDR3 protein has one entry. Here the sample spans roughly 350,000 distinct CDR3 sequences, 11% to 15% being singletons. The material sequenced was blood. This receptor was identified in a woman aged 25 to 39 with Graves' hyperthyroidism. This chain connects TRBV12-3 or TRBV12-4 to TRBJ2-7, with D unresolved. The CDR3 DNA sequence: TGTGCCAGCAGTTTAAGCGAGGTACTCTACGAGCAGTACTTC. It yields the protein CASSLSEVLYEQYF.